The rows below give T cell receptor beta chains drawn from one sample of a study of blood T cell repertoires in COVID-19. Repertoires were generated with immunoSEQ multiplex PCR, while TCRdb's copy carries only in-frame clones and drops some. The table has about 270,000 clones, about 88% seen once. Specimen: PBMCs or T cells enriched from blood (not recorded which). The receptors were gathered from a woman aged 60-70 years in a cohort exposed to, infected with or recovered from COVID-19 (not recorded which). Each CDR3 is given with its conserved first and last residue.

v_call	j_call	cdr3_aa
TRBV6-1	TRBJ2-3	CASSEVAADTQYF
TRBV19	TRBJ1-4	CASSMTRRGTTNEKLFF
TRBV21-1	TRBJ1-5	CASSTQGQGRRSVKHSNQPQHF
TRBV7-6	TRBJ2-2	CASSSPDRGDTGELFF
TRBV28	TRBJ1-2	CATRPDGLYGYTF
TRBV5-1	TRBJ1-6	CASSSGKNNSPLHF
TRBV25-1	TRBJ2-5	CASTSGGGETQYF
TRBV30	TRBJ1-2	CAWSVPGYGYTF
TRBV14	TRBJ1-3	CASSQGEWGAIYF
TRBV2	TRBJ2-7	CASSEGSQAREQYF
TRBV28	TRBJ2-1	CASSTDRRAIYEQFF
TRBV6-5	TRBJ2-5	CASSRTVSETQYF
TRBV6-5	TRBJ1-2	CASSSRDRGLQGYTF
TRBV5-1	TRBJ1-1	CASSIGLENTEAFF
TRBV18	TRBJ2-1	CASSRGGSHNEQFF
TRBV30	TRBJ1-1	CAWSPDRADTEAFF
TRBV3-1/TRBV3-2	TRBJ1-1	CASSQVAAADTEAFF
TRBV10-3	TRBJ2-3	CAISPQGTTDTQYF